Sequencing of this T cell receptor (beta chain) was carried out in a study of CXCR4 blockade with PD-1 therapy in pancreatic cancer (dated by TCRdb to between 2018 and 2021). Background for the entire study: The study analyzed resected pancreatic ductal adenocarcinoma using multiplex immunohistochemistry and TCRbeta immunosequencing, along with ex vivo slice culture to test PD-1 and CXCR4 blockade. Two geographically distinct regions were TCR-sequenced from each of about six tumors to assess intratumoral heterogeneity.

Using the immunoSEQ Assay at Adaptive Biotechnologies, the researchers immunosequenced TCRbeta CDR3 regions from the extracted DNA. The paper's data handling went like this. To measure the absolute abundance of each unique TCRbeta CDR3, the sequences were collapsed and filtered. Clonality was calculated as 1 minus Pielou's evenness, using only productive in-frame rearrangements. For regional overlap, the top 100 nucleotide rearrangements were followed across paired samples, and the Morisita index was used to compare paired samples against unrelated samples. Convergence of nucleotide rearrangements onto identical amino acid sequences was assessed with the immunoSEQ Rearrangement Details tool. The immuneACCESS repertoire file appears here via TCRdb, limited to in-frame rearrangements. These files lack a portion of the clones; in checked studies, under half of the deficit traces to unresolved V genes, and the cause of the others is not known. V and J calls and clone size are given by that table; D and trimming were obtained from the DNA. This sample is represented by thousands of clones; roughly 53% of them were singletons. The ten largest clones represent roughly 6.5% of the sample.

In the germline V gene, CDR1 corresponds to SQVTM and CDR2 to ANQGSEA. Trimming at the junction amounts to 7 bases on V and 2 bases on J, and the germline ends lie 14 bases apart. The cysteine opens and the phenylalanine closes a CDR3 of 13 amino acids. Left in the record is the CDR3 DNA by itself, 39 bases read in frame from the first base. Comments on this clone: No antigen is known for it. Base qualities are missing; no much larger clone stands one base away.

The research as a whole found: Tumors showed clonal expansion, with mean productive clonality 0.14 versus 0.05 in healthy blood, but clonality did not correlate with survival. A strong correlation was found between amino acid clone frequency and the number of distinct nucleotide rearrangements encoding each amino acid clone, suggesting convergent selection by common tumor antigens. Only TCRbeta chains were sequenced, so true antigen-specificity overlap of convergent dominant clones remained unconfirmed pending paired alpha-beta single-cell sequencing.

None of the patients whose archived tumor blocks were used had received neoadjuvant therapy prior to resection. In the preserved-tissue arm of the study, some 31 surgical resection samples from over 20 previously untreated pancreatic ductal adenocarcinoma patients were used. DNA for the resection arm was extracted from ten 5-micron curls of FFPE tumor lying next to the multiplex immunohistochemistry slide. This receptor was identified in a human donor with pancreatic ductal adenocarcinoma. The chain is encoded by TRBV29-1 joined to TRBJ1-2; TRBD1 is a weak D gene call, 6 bases matching. The sample was tumor tissue. The DNA sequence follows: TGCAGCGACCGAATTGGACAGAACTATGGCTACACCTTC. Protein translation: CSDRIGQNYGYTF.